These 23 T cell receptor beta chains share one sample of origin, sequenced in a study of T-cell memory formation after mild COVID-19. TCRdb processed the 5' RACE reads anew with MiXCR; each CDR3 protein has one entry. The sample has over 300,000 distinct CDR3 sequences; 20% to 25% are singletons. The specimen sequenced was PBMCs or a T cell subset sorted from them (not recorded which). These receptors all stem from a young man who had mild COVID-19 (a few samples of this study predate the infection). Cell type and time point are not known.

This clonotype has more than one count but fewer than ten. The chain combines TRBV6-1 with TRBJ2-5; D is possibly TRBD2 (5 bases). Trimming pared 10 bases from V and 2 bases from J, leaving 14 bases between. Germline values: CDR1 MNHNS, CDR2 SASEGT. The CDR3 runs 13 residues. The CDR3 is CATHGVFQETQYF. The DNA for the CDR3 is TGTGCCACCCACGGGGTGTTTCAAGAGACCCAGTACTTC.

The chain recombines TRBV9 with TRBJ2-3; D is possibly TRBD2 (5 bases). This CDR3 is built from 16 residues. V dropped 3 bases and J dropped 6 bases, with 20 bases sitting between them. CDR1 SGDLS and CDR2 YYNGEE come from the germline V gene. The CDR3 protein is CASSDPGLGSRDTQYF. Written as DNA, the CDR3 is TGTGCCAGCAGCGATCCCGGACTGGGCTCGCGGGATACGCAGTATTTT.

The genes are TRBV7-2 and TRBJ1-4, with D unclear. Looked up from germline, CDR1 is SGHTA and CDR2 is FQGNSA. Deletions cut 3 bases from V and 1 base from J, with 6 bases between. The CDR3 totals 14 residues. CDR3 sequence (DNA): TGTGCCAGCAGCTTTTTAGTAACTAATGAAAAACTGTTTTTT. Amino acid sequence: CASSFLVTNEKLFF.

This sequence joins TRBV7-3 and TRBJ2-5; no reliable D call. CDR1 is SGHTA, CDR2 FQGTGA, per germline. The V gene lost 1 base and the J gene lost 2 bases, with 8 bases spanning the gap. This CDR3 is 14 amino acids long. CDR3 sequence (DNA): TGTGCCAGCAGCTTAAGTGGGAATCAAGAGACCCAGTACTTC. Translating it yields CASSLSGNQETQYF.

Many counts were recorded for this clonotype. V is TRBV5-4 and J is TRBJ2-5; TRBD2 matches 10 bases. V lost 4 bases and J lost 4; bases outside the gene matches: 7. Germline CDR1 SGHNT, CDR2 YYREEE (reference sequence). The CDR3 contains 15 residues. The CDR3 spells CASSMGLARRETQYF. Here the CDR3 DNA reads TGTGCCAGCAGCATGGGACTAGCGAGAAGAGAGACCCAGTACTTC.

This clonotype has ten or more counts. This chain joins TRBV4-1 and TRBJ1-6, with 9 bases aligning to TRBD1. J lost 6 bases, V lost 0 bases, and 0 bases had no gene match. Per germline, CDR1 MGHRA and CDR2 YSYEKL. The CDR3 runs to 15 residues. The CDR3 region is CASSQEGQGNSPLHF. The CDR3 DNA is TGCGCCAGCAGCCAAGAGGGACAGGGTAATTCACCCCTCCACTTT.

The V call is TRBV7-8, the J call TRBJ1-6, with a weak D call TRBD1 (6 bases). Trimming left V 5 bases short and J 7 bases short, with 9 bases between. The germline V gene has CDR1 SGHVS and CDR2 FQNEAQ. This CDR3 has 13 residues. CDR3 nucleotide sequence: TGTGCCAGCAGCAGACAGGCCAATTCACCCCTCCACTTT. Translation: CASSRQANSPLHF.

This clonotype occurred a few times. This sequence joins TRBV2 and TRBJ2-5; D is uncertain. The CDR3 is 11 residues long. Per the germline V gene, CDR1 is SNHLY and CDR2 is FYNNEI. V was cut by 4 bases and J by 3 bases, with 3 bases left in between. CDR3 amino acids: CASSVKETQYF. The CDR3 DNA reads TGTGCCAGCAGTGTTAAAGAGACCCAGTACTTC.

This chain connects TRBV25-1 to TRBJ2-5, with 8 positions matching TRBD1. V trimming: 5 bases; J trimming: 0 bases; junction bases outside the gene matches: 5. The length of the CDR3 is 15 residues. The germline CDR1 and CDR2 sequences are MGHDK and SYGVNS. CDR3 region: CASSPGQAYQETQYF. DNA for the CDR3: TGTGCCAGCAGTCCGGGACAGGCGTACCAAGAGACCCAGTACTTC.

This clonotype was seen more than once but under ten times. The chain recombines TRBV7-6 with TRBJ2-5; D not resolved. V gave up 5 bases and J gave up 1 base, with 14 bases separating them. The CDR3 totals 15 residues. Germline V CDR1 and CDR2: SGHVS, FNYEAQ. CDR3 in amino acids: CASSLISLPQETQYF. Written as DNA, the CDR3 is TGTGCCAGCAGCCTTATTTCCCTACCCCAAGAGACCCAGTACTTC.

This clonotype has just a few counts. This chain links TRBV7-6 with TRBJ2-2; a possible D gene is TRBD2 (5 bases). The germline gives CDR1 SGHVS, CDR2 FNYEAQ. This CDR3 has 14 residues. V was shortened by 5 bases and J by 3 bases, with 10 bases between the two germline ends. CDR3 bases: TGTGCCAGCAGCCGAACGGGATACACCGGGGAGCTGTTTTTT. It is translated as CASSRTGYTGELFF.

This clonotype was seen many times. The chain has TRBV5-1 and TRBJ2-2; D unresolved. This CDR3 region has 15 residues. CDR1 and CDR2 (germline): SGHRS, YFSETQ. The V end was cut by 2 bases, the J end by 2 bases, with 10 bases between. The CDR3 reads CASSLGGGNTGELFF. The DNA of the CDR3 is TGCGCCAGCAGCTTAGGCGGCGGTAACACCGGGGAGCTGTTTTTT. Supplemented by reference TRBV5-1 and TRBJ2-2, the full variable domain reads KAGVTQTPRYLIKTRGQQVTLSCSPISGHRSVSWYQQTPGQGLQFLFEYFSETQRNKGNFPGRFSGRQFSNSRSEMNVSTLELGDSALYLCASSLGGGNTGELFFGEGSRLTVL.

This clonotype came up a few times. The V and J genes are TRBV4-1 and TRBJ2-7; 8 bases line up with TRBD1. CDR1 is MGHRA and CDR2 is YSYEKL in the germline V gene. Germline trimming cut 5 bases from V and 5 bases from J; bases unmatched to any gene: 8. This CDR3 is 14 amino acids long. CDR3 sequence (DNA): TGCGCCAGCAGCATGAGACAGGGGAATAACGAGCAGTACGTC. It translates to CASSMRQGNNEQYV.

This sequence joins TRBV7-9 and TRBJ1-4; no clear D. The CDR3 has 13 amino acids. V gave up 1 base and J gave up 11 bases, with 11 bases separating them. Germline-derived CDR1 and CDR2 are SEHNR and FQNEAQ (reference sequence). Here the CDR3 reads CASSLDGSGKLFF. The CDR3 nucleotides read TGTGCCAGCAGCTTAGATGGCTCGGGGAAACTGTTTTTT.

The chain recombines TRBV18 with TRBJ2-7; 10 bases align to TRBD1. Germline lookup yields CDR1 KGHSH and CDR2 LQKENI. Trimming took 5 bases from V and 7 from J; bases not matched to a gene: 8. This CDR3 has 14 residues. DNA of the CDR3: TGTGCCAGCTCAGCTTCCGGGACAGGGGATGAGCAGTACGTC. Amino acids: CASSASGTGDEQYV.

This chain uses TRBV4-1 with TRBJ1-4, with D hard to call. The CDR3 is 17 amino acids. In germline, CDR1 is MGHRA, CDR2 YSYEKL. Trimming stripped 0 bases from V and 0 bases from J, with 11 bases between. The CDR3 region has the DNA TGCGCCAGCAGCCAAGATCGAGCCGGTGCAACTAATGAAAAACTGTTTTTT. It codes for CASSQDRAGATNEKLFF.

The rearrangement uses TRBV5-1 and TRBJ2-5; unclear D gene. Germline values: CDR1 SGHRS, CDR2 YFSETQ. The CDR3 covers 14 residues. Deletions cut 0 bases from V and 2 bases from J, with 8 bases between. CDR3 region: CASSLEAEQETQYF. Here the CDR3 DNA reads TGCGCCAGCAGCTTGGAGGCGGAACAAGAGACCCAGTACTTC.

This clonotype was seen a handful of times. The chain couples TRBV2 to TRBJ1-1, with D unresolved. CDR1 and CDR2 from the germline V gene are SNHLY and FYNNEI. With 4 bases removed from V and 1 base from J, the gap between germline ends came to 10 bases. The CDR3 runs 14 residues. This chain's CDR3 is CASSAVRQNTEAFF. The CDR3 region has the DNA TGTGCCAGCAGTGCGGTTCGACAGAACACTGAAGCTTTCTTT. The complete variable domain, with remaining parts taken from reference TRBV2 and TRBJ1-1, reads EPEVTQTPSHQVTQMGQEVILRCVPISNHLYFYWYRQILGQKVEFLVSFYNNEISEKSEIFDDQFSVERPDGSNFTLKIRSTKLEDSAMYFCASSAVRQNTEAFFGQGTRLTVV.

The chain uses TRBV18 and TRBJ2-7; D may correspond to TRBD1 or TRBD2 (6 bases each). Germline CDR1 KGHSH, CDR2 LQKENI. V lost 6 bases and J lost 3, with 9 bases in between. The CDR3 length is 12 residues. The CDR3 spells CASSGGGYEQYF. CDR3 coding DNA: TGTGCCAGCTCCGGGGGCGGCTACGAGCAGTACTTC.

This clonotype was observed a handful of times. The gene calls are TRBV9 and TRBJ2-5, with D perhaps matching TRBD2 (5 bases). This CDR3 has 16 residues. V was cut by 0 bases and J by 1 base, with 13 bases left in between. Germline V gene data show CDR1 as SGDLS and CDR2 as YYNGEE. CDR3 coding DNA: TGTGCCAGCAGCGTAGAGATGGGGAGTTCCCAAGAGACCCAGTACTTC. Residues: CASSVEMGSSQETQYF.

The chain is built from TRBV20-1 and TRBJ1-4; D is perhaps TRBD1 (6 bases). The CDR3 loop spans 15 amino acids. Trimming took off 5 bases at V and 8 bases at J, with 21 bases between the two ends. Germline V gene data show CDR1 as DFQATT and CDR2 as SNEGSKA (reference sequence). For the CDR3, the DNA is TGCAGTGCTCCGACCCCGGAGGGGGTTGGGGAAAAACTGTTTTTT. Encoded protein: CSAPTPEGVGEKLFF.

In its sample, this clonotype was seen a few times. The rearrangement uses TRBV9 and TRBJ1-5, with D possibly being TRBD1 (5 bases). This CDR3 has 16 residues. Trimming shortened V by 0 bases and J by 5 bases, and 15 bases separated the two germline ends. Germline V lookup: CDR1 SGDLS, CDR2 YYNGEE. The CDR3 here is CASSVGSRGVDQPQHF. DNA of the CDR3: TGTGCCAGCAGCGTAGGATCCCGGGGGGTGGATCAGCCCCAGCATTTT. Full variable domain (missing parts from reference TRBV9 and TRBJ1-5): DSGVTQTPKHLITATGQRVTLRCSPRSGDLSVYWYQQSLDQGLQFLIQYYNGEERAKGNILERFSAQQFPDLHSELNLSSLELGDSALYFCASSVGSRGVDQPQHFGDGTRLSIL.

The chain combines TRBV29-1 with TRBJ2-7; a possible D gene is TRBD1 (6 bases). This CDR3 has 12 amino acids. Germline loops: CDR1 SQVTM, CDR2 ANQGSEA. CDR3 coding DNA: TGCAGTGCTCGGACAGCCTTTGACGAGCAGTACGTC. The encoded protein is CSARTAFDEQYV.